Each of the 11 T cell receptor beta chains below was sequenced from the same sample in a study of shared clonotypes between healthy human individuals. Libraries were prepared by immunoSEQ multiplex PCR; TCRdb keeps only in-frame clonotypes and omits some of them. The sample lists around 600,000 clones, roughly 98% occurring once. The naive CD8 subset, CD45RO-negative cells positively selected for CCR7, excluded terminally differentiated effector memory CD45RA+ cells. The sequenced sample was naive CD8+ T cells sorted from blood. The receptors shown here come from a man aged 25 to 40 in good health.

The J gene is TRBJ2-7, the V gene TRBV27; 9 bases map to TRBD2. CDR1 is MNHEY and CDR2 is SMNVEV in the germline V gene (reference sequence). Unmatched junction bases numbered 9, after V lost 5 bases and J lost 1 base. The CDR3 has 16 residues. The CDR3 protein is CASSLRLAVSSYEQYF. DNA of the CDR3: TGTGCCAGCAGTCTGAGACTAGCGGTTTCGTCCTACGAGCAGTACTTC.

The V call is TRBV7-9, the J call TRBJ2-7; D is perhaps TRBD1 (5 bases). Per germline, CDR1 SEHNR and CDR2 FQNEAQ (reference sequence). The CDR3 extends over 16 amino acids. V was shortened by 1 base and J by 2 bases, with 15 bases between the two germline ends. This CDR3 reads CASSLVSGILPYEQYF. The CDR3 DNA is TGTGCCAGCAGCTTAGTGTCAGGGATATTGCCCTACGAGCAGTACTTC.

J is TRBJ2-7 and V is TRBV5-5; 10 nucleotides align to TRBD1. CDR1 and CDR2 from the germline V gene are SGHKS and YYEKEE (reference sequence). The CDR3 is 15 residues long. Losses at the gene ends were 2 bases for V and 5 bases for J; bases not matched to a gene: 7. For the CDR3, the DNA is TGTGCCAGCAGCTTTCCGGGACAGGGGACCCACGAGCAGTACTTC. This translates into CASSFPGQGTHEQYF.

The chain links TRBV7-9 to TRBJ2-1; D remains unclear. V lost 2 bases to trimming and J lost 6 bases, with 8 bases between them. Germline V gene sequence: CDR1 SEHNR, CDR2 FQNEAQ (reference sequence). The CDR3 spans 13 residues. CDR3 sequence (DNA): TGTGCCAGCAGCTTAACCGAAACCAATGAGCAGTTCTTC. Amino acid sequence: CASSLTETNEQFF.

This clone was found once. The chain links TRBV28 to TRBJ2-1; a possible D gene is TRBD2 (6 bases). V lost 5 bases to trimming and J lost 13 bases, with 21 bases between them. The CDR3 length is 14 residues. CDR1 and CDR2 from the germline V gene are MDHEN and SYDVKM. CDR3 nucleotide sequence: TGTGCCAGCAGTCGACTAGTTTCGTGGGACCCCCAGTTCTTC. Protein sequence: CASSRLVSWDPQFF.

This sequence joins TRBV11-2 and TRBJ2-1; D is tentatively TRBD1 or TRBD2 (5 bases each). Germline CDR1 is SGHAT and CDR2 is FQNNGV. The CDR3 is made up of 12 amino acids. V dropped 7 bases and J dropped 3 bases, with 7 bases sitting between them. The CDR3 reads CASTGRYNEQFF. The DNA of the CDR3 is TGTGCCAGCACGGGACGCTACAATGAGCAGTTCTTC.

This chain uses TRBV5-4 with TRBJ2-7, with 8 bases lining up with TRBD2. Germline V gene lookup returns CDR1 SGHNT and CDR2 YYREEE (reference sequence). Losses at the gene ends were 0 bases for V and 5 bases for J; bases not matched to a gene: 4. The CDR3 consists of 14 residues. This CDR3 reads CASSLGLAGHEQYF. The CDR3 DNA reads TGTGCCAGCAGCTTGGGGCTAGCGGGCCACGAGCAGTACTTC.

This clone appeared a single time. The chain carries TRBV6-5 and TRBJ1-2, with D perhaps TRBD1 (6 bases). The CDR3 is 13 amino acids. Deletions cut 2 bases from V and 6 bases from J, with 10 bases between. The germline CDR1 and CDR2 sequences are MNHEY and SVGAGI. As DNA, the CDR3 is TGTGCCAGCAGTTACGGGACATCCGATGGCTACACCTTC. Protein: CASSYGTSDGYTF.

The CDR3 DNA follows: TGTGCCAGCAGCTCTTCGGGACGGCCCTACGAGCAGTACTTC. As protein: CASSSSGRPYEQYF. The chain couples TRBV7-7 to TRBJ2-7; tentatively, D is TRBD1 or TRBD2 (5 bases each). Looked up from germline, CDR1 is SSHAT and CDR2 is FNYEAQ (reference sequence). Deletions cut 4 bases from V and 2 bases from J, with 12 bases between. This CDR3 comprises 14 residues. The entire variable domain, with the rest obtained from reference TRBV7-7 and TRBJ2-7, is as follows: GAGVSQSPRYKVTKRGQDVTLRCDPISSHATLYWYQQALGQGPEFLTYFNYEAQPDKSGLPSDRFSAERPEGSISTLTIQRTEQRDSAMYRCASSSSGRPYEQYFGPGTRLTVT.

This clone turned up a few times. The chain combines TRBV27 with TRBJ2-5, with TRBD2 matching 7 bases. Germline values: CDR1 MNHEY, CDR2 SMNVEV (reference sequence). The CDR3 has 16 amino acids. Trimming took 2 bases from V and 1 from J; bases not matched to a gene: 7. The CDR3 loop is CASSLTAGAIQETQYF. The CDR3, as DNA: TGTGCCAGCAGTTTAACGGCGGGAGCCATCCAAGAGACCCAGTACTTC.

The chain joins TRBV28 to TRBJ1-4; TRBD1 might be the D (5 bases). From germline, CDR1 is MDHEN and CDR2 SYDVKM. There are 14 residues in the CDR3. Trimming took 5 bases from V and 8 from J, leaving 15 bases between them. The CDR3 DNA reads TGTGCCAGCAGTCGATTCGAGGGGAAGGAAAAACTGTTTTTT. Protein sequence: CASSRFEGKEKLFF.